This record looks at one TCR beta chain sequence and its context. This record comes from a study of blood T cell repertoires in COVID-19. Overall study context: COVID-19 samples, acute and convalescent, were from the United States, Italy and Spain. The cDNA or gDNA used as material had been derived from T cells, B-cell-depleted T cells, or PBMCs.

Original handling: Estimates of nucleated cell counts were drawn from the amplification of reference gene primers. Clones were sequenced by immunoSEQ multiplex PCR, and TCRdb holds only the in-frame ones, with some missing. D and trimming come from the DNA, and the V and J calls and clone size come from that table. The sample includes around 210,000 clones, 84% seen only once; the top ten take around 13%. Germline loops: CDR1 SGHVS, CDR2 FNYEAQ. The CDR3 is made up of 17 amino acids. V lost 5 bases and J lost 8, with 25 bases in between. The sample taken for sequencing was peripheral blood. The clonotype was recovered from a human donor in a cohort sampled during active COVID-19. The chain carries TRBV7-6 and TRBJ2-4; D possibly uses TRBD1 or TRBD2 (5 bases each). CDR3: CASSLGAGADYNDIQYF. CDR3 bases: TGTGCCAGCAGCCTAGGGGCGGGTGCAGATTACAACGACATTCAGTACTTC.